This T cell receptor beta chain was obtained from a study of CD8 T cells in ankylosing spondylitis. Study-wide points: Reportedly, disease-linked clones are significantly enriched in ankylosing spondylitis patients' matched synovial fluid. In ankylosing spondylitis blood, a motif of about eight highly homologous TCR beta variants appeared characteristic.

Germline values: CDR1 LNHNV, CDR2 YYDKDF (reference sequence). The ends lost 4 bases at V and 9 bases at J; junction bases unmatched: 8. The CDR3 covers 15 residues. This clonotype was found many times. Its antigen is undetermined. Making use of molecular barcodes, quantitative 5'-RACE generated TCR beta libraries. MiXCR, run by TCRdb on the 5' RACE reads, gives a single entry per CDR3 protein. The table records around 490,000 distinct CDR3 sequences, less than 6% of them present only once. The J gene is TRBJ2-1, the V gene TRBV15; 11 bases map to TRBD2. The sequence was obtained from a male donor with ankylosing spondylitis. Sequencing was carried out using blood, either unsorted or a sorted T cell fraction (not recorded which). In DNA, the CDR3 is TGTGCCACCAGCAAAATGCTTAGCGGGAGGGGTGAGCAGTTCTTC. This translates into CATSKMLSGRGEQFF.